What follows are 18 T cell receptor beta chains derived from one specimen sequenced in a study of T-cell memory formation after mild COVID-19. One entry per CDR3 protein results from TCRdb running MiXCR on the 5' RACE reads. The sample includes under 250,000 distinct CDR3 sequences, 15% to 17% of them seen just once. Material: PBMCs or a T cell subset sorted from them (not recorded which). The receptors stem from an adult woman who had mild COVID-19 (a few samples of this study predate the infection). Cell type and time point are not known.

The CDR3 coding sequence is TGCGCCAGCAGCTTCCAGCGGGAGGCCCGCACAGATACGCAGTATTTT. Amino acid sequence: CASSFQREARTDTQYF. The rearrangement uses TRBV5-1 and TRBJ2-3; TRBD2 matches 9 bases. Germline V gene data show CDR1 as SGHRS and CDR2 as YFSETQ. This CDR3 spans 16 amino acids. Trimming removed 2 bases from V and 1 base from J; junction bases left unmatched: 5.

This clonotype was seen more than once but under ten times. The CDR3 coding sequence is TGTGCCAGCACCCTCACACCGGGACTTGGGAGTGAGCAGTTCTTC. Its protein product is CASTLTPGLGSEQFF. The rearrangement joins TRBV7-6 to TRBJ2-1; D is possibly TRBD2 (6 bases). Germline-derived CDR1 and CDR2 are SGHVS and FNYEAQ. Trimming pared 7 bases from V and 9 bases from J, leaving 22 bases between. This CDR3 spans 15 amino acids. The full variable domain, with the rest looked up from reference TRBV7-6 and TRBJ2-1, is GAGVSQSPRYKVTKRGQDVALRCDPISGHVSLYWYRQALGQGPEFLTYFNYEAQQDKSGLPNDRFSAERPEGSISTLTIQRTEQRDSAMYRCASTLTPGLGSEQFFGPGTRLTVL.

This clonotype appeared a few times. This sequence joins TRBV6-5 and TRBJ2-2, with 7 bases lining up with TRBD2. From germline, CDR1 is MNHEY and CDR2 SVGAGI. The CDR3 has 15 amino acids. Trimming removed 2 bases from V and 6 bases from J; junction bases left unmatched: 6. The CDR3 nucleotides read TGTGCCAGCAGTTACGGCCGGGGGAGGGCCGGGGAGCTGTTTTTT. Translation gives CASSYGRGRAGELFF.

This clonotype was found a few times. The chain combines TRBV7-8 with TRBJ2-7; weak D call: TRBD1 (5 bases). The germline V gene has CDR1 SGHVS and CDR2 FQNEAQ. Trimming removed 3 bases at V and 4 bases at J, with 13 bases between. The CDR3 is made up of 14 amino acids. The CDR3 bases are TGTGCCAGCAGCTTTTTGACAGATCCTTACGAGCAGTACTTC. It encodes CASSFLTDPYEQYF.

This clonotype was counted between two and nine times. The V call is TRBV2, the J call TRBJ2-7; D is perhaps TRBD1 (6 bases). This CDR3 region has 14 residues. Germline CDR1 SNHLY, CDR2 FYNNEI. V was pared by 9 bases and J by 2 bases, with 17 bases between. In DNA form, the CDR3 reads TGTGCCAGTAGGTCCCGGGACACCGCCTACGAGCAGTACTTC. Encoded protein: CASRSRDTAYEQYF. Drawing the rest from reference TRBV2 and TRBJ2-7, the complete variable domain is EPEVTQTPSHQVTQMGQEVILRCVPISNHLYFYWYRQILGQKVEFLVSFYNNEISEKSEIFDDQFSVERPDGSNFTLKIRSTKLEDSAMYFCASRSRDTAYEQYFGPGTRLTVT.

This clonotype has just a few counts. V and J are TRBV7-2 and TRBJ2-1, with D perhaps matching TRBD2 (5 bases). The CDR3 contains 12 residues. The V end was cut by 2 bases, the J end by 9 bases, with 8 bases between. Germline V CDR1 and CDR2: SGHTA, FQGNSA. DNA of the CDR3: TGTGCCAGCAGCTTACTTAGCGCTGAGCAGTTCTTC. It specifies CASSLLSAEQFF. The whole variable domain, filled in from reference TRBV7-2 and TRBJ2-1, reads GAGVSQSPSNKVTEKGKDVELRCDPISGHTALYWYRQSLGQGLEFLIYFQGNSAPDKSGLPSDRFSAERTGGSVSTLTIQRTQQEDSAVYLCASSLLSAEQFFGPGTRLTVL.

The CDR3 DNA follows: TGCGCCAGCAGCCAAGTAAAGAACACTGAAGCTTTCTTT. This sequence encodes CASSQVKNTEAFF. The genes are TRBV4-3 and TRBJ1-1; D remains unclear. Germline-derived CDR1 and CDR2 are LGHNA and YSLEER. The CDR3 extends over 13 amino acids. Trimming left V 1 base short and J 1 base short, with 4 bases between.

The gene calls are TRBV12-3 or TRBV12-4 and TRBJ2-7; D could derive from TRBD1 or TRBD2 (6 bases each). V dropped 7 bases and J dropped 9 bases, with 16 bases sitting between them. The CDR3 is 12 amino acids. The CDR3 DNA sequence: TGTGCCAGCAATACAGGGAGGTTGCGGCAGTACTTC. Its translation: CASNTGRLRQYF.

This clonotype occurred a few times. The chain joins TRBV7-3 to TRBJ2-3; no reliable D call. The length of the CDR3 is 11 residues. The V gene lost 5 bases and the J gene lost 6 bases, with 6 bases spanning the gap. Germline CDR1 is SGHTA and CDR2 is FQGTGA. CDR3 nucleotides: TGTGCCAGCAGCCAAGGGGATACGCAGTATTTT. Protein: CASSQGDTQYF.

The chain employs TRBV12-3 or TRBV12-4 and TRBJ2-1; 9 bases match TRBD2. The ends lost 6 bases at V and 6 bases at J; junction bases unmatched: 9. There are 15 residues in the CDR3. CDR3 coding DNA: TGTGCCAGCAGCCTCGCTAGCGGGGTGGGCAATGAGCAGTTCTTC. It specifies CASSLASGVGNEQFF.

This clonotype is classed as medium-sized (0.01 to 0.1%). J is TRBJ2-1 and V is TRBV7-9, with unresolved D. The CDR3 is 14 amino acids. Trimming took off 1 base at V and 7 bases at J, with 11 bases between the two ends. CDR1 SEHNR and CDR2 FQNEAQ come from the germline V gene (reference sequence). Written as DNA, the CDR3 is TGTGCCAGCAGCTTAGGCCAAGGTCCTAATGAGCAGTTCTTC. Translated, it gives CASSLGQGPNEQFF.

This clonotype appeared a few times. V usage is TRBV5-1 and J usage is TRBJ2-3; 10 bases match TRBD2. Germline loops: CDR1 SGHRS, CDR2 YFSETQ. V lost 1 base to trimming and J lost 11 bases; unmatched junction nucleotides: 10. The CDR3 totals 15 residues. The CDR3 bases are TGCGCCAGCAGCTTGACTAGCGGGGCCCGACCTCAGCAGTATTTT. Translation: CASSLTSGARPQQYF.

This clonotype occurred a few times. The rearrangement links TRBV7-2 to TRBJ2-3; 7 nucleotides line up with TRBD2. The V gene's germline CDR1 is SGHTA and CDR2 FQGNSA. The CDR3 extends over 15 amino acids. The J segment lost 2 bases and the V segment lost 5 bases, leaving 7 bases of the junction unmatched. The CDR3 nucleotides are TGTGCCAGCAGCCGGACTAGGGCTCACACAGATACGCAGTATTTT. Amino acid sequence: CASSRTRAHTDTQYF.

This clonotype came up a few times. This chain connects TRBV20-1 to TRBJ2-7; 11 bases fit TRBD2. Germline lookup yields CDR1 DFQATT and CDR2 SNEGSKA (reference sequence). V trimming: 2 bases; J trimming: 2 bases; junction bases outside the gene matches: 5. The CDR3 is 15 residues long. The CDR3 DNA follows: TGCAGTGCTAGACCTGGACTAGCGGGCCCCTACGAGCAGTACTTC. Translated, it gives CSARPGLAGPYEQYF.

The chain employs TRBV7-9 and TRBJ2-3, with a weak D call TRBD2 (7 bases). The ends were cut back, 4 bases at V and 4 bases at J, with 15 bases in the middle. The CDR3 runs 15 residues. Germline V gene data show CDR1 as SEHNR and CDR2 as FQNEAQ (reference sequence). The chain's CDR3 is CASSWGGLGADTQYF. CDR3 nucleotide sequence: TGTGCCAGCAGCTGGGGGGGGCTTGGTGCAGATACGCAGTATTTT.

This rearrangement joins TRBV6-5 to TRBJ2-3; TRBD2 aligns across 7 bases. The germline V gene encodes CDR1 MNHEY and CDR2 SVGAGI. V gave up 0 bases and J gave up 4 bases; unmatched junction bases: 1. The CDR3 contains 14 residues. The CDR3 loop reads CASSYSGGADTQYF. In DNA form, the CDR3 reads TGTGCCAGCAGTTACTCTGGGGGGGCAGATACGCAGTATTTT.

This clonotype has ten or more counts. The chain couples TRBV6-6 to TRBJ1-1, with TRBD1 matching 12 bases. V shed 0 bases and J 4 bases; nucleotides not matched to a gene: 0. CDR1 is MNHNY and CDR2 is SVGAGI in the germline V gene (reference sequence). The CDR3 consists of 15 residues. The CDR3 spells CASSYSGQGATEAFF. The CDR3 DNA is TGTGCCAGCAGTTACTCGGGACAGGGGGCCACTGAAGCTTTCTTT.

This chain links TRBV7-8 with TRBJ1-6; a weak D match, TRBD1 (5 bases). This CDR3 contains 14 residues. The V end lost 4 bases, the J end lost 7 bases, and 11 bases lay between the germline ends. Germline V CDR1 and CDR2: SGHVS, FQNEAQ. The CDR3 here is CASSSGTENSPLHF. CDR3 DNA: TGTGCCAGCAGCTCCGGGACGGAGAATTCACCCCTCCACTTT. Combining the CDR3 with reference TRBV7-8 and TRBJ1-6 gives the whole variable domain GAGVSQSPRYKVAKRGQDVALRCDPISGHVSLFWYQQALGQGPEFLTYFQNEAQLDKSGLPSDRFFAERPEGSVSTLKIQRTQQEDSAVYLCASSSGTENSPLHFGNGTRLTVT.